This is a list of T cell receptor beta chains from one sample in a study of blood T cell repertoires in COVID-19. The protocol was immunoSEQ multiplex PCR, while the TCRdb copy is restricted to in-frame clones and leaves out a portion. The repertoire holds 250,000 to 300,000 clones, with approximately 83% as singletons. The sample was PBMCs or T cells enriched from blood (not recorded which). These receptors originate from a woman between 45 and 65 years old who had recovered from COVID-19. CDR3s include the opening cysteine and the closing phenylalanine or tryptophan. The D gene is left open where the match is weak. Size values are once, few and many counts, or a class for expanded clones, and some rows have none.

clone_size j_call v_call d_call cdr3_aa cdr3_nt
- TRBJ1-1 TRBV19 TRBD1 CASRWGPGQGASTEAFF TGTGCCAGTCGTTGGGGACCGGGACAGGGGGCTTCAACTGAAGCTTTCTTT
- TRBJ2-3 TRBV23-1 TRBD1 CASSHTGGADTQYF TGCGCCAGCAGTCACACAGGGGGAGCAGATACGCAGTATTTT
- TRBJ2-1 TRBV12-3/TRBV12-4 - CASSFGQRNEQFF TGTGCCAGCAGTTTTGGACAGCGCAATGAGCAGTTCTTC
- TRBJ1-2 TRBV24-1 - CATSDSFRGYGYTF TGTGCCACCAGTGATTCTTTCAGGGGCTATGGCTACACCTTC
- TRBJ2-2 TRBV5-6 TRBD2 CASSSVGLAGAAGELFF TGTGCCAGCAGTTCGGTAGGACTAGCGGGAGCAGCCGGGGAGCTGTTTTTT
- TRBJ2-7 TRBV10-3 TRBD2 CAISETSGRRTYEQYF TGTGCCATCAGTGAGACTAGCGGGAGAAGAACCTACGAGCAGTACTTC
- TRBJ2-7 TRBV14 - CASSQLGANLYEQYF TGTGCCAGCAGCCAATTGGGGGCTAACCTGTACGAGCAGTACTTC
once TRBJ2-2 TRBV4-1 TRBD2 CASSQDRGLAVATGELFF TGCGCCAGCAGCCAAGATCGAGGGCTAGCGGTGGCCACCGGGGAGCTGTTTTTT
few TRBJ1-1 TRBV3-1/TRBV3-2 TRBD1 CASSQARTGGRGTEAFF TGTGCCAGCAGCCAAGCAAGGACAGGGGGCAGGGGCACTGAAGCTTTCTTT
- TRBJ1-4 TRBV28 - CASSRAGGGEKLFF TGTGCCAGCTCCAGGGCGGGCGGGGGTGAAAAACTGTTTTTT
once TRBJ2-7 TRBV28 TRBD1 CASSWTGASSYEQYF TGTGCCAGCAGTTGGACAGGAGCGAGCTCCTACGAGCAGTACTTC
- TRBJ1-4 TRBV6-6 - CASRREGTYSEKLFF TGTGCCAGCAGGCGAGAGGGTACCTATTCGGAAAAACTGTTTTTT
once TRBJ1-1 TRBV11-2 - CASSPRETEAFF TGTGCCAGCAGCCCCAGGGAAACTGAAGCTTTCTTT
- TRBJ2-1 TRBV5-1 TRBD2 CASSPSGNPGNEQFF TGCGCCAGCAGCCCCAGCGGGAATCCGGGCAATGAGCAGTTCTTC
- TRBJ2-7 TRBV5-4 TRBD2 CASSSKRTSGRAYEQYF TGTGCCAGCAGCTCCAAACGGACTAGCGGGAGGGCCTACGAGCAGTACTTC
- TRBJ2-6 TRBV3-1/TRBV3-2 TRBD2 CASSQLAGSTSSGANVLTF TGTGCCAGCAGCCAACTAGCGGGGAGCACCAGCTCTGGGGCCAACGTCCTGACTTTC
- TRBJ1-1 TRBV28 - CASSLRRTAAFF TGTGCCAGCAGTTTAAGGAGGACCGCGGCTTTCTTT
- TRBJ1-2 TRBV27 - CASSSQGRTGYTF TGTGCCAGCAGTTCCCAGGGGAGAACTGGCTACACCTTC
- TRBJ2-2 TRBV4-1 TRBD1 CASSQQGTGELFF TGCGCCAGCAGTCAACAGGGGACCGGGGAGCTGTTTTTT
- TRBJ1-5 TRBV28 - CASSQYWGERSNQPQHF TGTGCCAGCAGTCAATATTGGGGGGAACGGAGCAATCAGCCCCAGCATTTT
- TRBJ2-1 TRBV10-3 TRBD2 CAIAGTSSNEQFF TGTGCCATCGCCGGGACTAGCAGTAATGAGCAGTTCTTC
- TRBJ2-3 TRBV10-3 TRBD2 CAISELGLARTDTQYF TGTGCCATCAGTGAACTGGGACTAGCCCGCACAGATACGCAGTATTTT
- TRBJ2-7 TRBV2 - CASSVVESYEQYF TGTGCCAGCAGTGTAGTGGAGAGTTACGAGCAGTACTTC
- TRBJ1-3 TRBV29-1 TRBD1 CSARDRGGNTIYF TGCAGCGCCAGGGACAGGGGAGGGAACACCATATATTTT
- TRBJ1-2 TRBV19 - CASSPAEYYGYTF TGTGCCAGTAGTCCGGCGGAATACTATGGCTACACCTTC
- TRBJ2-1 TRBV5-1 TRBD1 CASSLIGTGGYNEQFF TGCGCCAGCAGCCTGATCGGGACAGGGGGTTACAATGAGCAGTTCTTC
few TRBJ1-1 TRBV28 - CASRIHRVMNTEAFF TGTGCCAGCAGAATTCACAGGGTAATGAACACTGAAGCTTTCTTT
- TRBJ2-7 TRBV11-1 TRBD2 CASSFRTSGRSYEQYF TGTGCCAGCAGCTTCCGGACTAGCGGGAGGTCCTACGAGCAGTACTTC
- TRBJ2-1 TRBV5-1 - CASSLYTGEDEQFF TGCGCCAGCAGCTTGTATACAGGGGAGGATGAGCAGTTCTTC
- TRBJ1-2 TRBV7-9 TRBD1 CASSRAGTGGLAGYTF TGTGCCAGCAGTCGAGCCGGGACAGGGGGGCTCGCTGGCTACACCTTC
- TRBJ2-5 TRBV6-5 TRBD1 CASSPTGGRETQYF TGTGCCAGCAGTCCAACAGGGGGCAGGGAGACCCAGTACTTC
- TRBJ2-3 TRBV3-1/TRBV3-2 - CASSQGVSVADTQYF TGTGCCAGCAGCCAAGGCGTTAGCGTGGCAGATACGCAGTATTTT
- TRBJ2-7 TRBV7-9 - CASSGPGLSYEQYF TGTGCCAGCAGCGGCCCGGGGTTGTCCTACGAGCAGTACTTC
- TRBJ1-1 TRBV4-2 - CASSLGGLRGNTEAFF TGTGCCAGCAGCCTTGGGGGGTTACGGGGGAACACTGAAGCTTTCTTT
- TRBJ1-5 TRBV29-1 - CSVTGGGGNQPQHF TGCAGCGTTACGGGAGGTGGTGGCAATCAGCCCCAGCATTTT
- TRBJ2-1 TRBV2 - CASRRTYSVRVSNNEQFF TGTGCCAGCAGACGAACCTATAGCGTGAGAGTCTCGAACAATGAGCAGTTCTTC
few TRBJ1-1 TRBV4-1 - CASSQVSVSTEAFF TGCGCCAGCAGCCAAGTCAGCGTGAGCACTGAAGCTTTCTTT
- TRBJ1-5 TRBV27 - CASSYTRGQPQHF TGTGCCAGCAGTTACACAAGAGGGCAGCCCCAGCATTTT
- TRBJ2-7 TRBV19 - CASSISRQAVYEQYF TGTGCCAGTAGTATATCCCGACAGGCAGTCTACGAGCAGTACTTC
once TRBJ1-6 TRBV28 TRBD1 CASKNNRGRLPFLALHF TGTGCCAGTAAGAACAACAGGGGTCGGCTCCCCTTTTTGGCCCTCCACTTT
- TRBJ2-5 TRBV10-3 - CAISESGERQETQYF TGTGCCATCAGTGAGTCGGGCGAGCGGCAAGAGACCCAGTACTTC
- TRBJ1-2 TRBV19 TRBD1 CASSPYHRDRGDGYTF TGTGCCAGTAGTCCATACCACCGGGACAGGGGCGATGGCTACACCTTC
- TRBJ1-5 TRBV20-1 - CSASAGNQPQHF TGCAGTGCTAGTGCCGGCAATCAGCCCCAGCATTTT
- TRBJ2-3 TRBV27 - CASVGGDTQYF TGTGCCAGCGTCGGGGGAGATACGCAGTATTTT
- TRBJ2-7 TRBV12-3/TRBV12-4 - CASSNRGGEQYF TGTGCCAGCAGCAACAGGGGGGGCGAGCAGTACTTC
- TRBJ1-5 TRBV28 - CASSLFQGYQPQHF TGTGCCAGCAGTTTATTTCAGGGTTATCAGCCCCAGCATTTT